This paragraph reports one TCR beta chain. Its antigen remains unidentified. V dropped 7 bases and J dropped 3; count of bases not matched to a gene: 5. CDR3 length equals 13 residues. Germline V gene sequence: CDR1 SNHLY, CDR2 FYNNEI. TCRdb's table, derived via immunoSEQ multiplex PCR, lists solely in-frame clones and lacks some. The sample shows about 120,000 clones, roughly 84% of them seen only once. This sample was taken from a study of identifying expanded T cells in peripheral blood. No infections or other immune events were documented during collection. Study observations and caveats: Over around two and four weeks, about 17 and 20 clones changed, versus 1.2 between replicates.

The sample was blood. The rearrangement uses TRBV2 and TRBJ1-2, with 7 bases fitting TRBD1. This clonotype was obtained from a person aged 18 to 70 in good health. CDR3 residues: CASNIDRDYGYTF. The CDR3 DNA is TGTGCCAGCAACATCGACAGGGACTATGGCTACACCTTC.